Listed below are T cell receptor beta chains from one sample, sequenced in a study of T-cell memory formation after mild COVID-19. Each CDR3 protein is one row after TCRdb ran MiXCR on the 5' RACE reads. The sample consists of 470,000 or so distinct CDR3 sequences, 20% of them appearing once. The specimen was PBMCs or a T cell subset sorted from them (not recorded which). These receptors were obtained from an adult woman who had mild COVID-19 (a few samples of this study predate the infection). Cell type and time point are not known. CDR3s include the opening cysteine and the closing phenylalanine or tryptophan. The D gene is left open where the match is weak. Clone size is given for some rows only: seen once, a few or many times, or a class if the clone is expanded.

j_gene | d_gene | v_gene | abundance | CDR3nt | CDR3aa
TRBJ1-2 | NA | TRBV7-9 | NA | TGTGCCAGCAGCTTACTTCATGGCTACACCTTC | CASSLLHGYTF
TRBJ2-1 | TRBD2 | TRBV15 | NA | TGTGCCACCAGGCGTAGCGGGGGGCGAGGCAATGAGCAGTTCTTC | CATRRSGGRGNEQFF
TRBJ2-7 | NA | TRBV6-6 | many | TGTGCCAGCATCTCGGAGACCTACGAGCAGTACTTC | CASISETYEQYF
TRBJ1-1 | NA | TRBV6-6 | NA | TGTGCCAGCAGACCTATGGAGCCCCGGAACACTGAAGCTTTCTTT | CASRPMEPRNTEAFF
TRBJ1-1 | NA | TRBV5-5 | NA | TGTGCCAGCAGCTTGGGAGGGTTTCCTGAAGCTTTCTTT | CASSLGGFPEAFF
TRBJ2-4 | NA | TRBV11-2 | few | TGTGCCAGCAGCTTAGATCTGGTCGAAAACATTCAGTACTTC | CASSLDLVENIQYF
TRBJ2-1 | TRBD2 | TRBV7-2 | NA | TGTGCCAGCAGCTTCCTAGCGGGAGTGAACGATGAGCAGTTCTTC | CASSFLAGVNDEQFF
TRBJ2-3 | NA | TRBV20-1 | few | TGCAGTGCTAGAGATAAGGCGTCTCCTGAAGATACGCAGTATTTT | CSARDKASPEDTQYF
TRBJ2-7 | TRBD1 | TRBV20-1 | NA | TGCAGTGCTAGGGTGACAGGGGGCTACGAGCAGTACTTC | CSARVTGGYEQYF
TRBJ1-5 | NA | TRBV24-1 | once | TGTGCCACCGGATTCAGGGGTCAGCCCCAGCATTTT | CATGFRGQPQHF
TRBJ1-6 | NA | TRBV7-9 | NA | TGTGCCAGCAGCTTAGTCGGGGTTAGAGGCTATAATTCACCCCTCCACTTT | CASSLVGVRGYNSPLHF
TRBJ1-1 | NA | TRBV29-1 | NA | TGCAGCGTTGAATCACAGGGGAACACTGAAGCTTTCTTT | CSVESQGNTEAFF